Listed here are 29 T cell receptor beta chains from one sample, sequenced in a study of beta chain features in type 1 diabetes. Findings of the study overall: Within each of all four CD4+ subsets, Type 1 diabetes patients had TCRB CDR3s that were moderately but significantly shorter.

Sequencing targeted expressed TCRB transcripts, as all isolated RNA had been reverse transcribed. The table came from immunoSEQ multiplex PCR; TCRdb's copy has only in-frame clones and leaves some out. The sample consists of around 260,000 clones, roughly 20% of them appearing once. Antigen specificity for these receptors is unknown. The sequencing sample was made of naive CD4+ T cells from blood. These receptors were obtained from a middle-aged woman with type 1 diabetes.

The chain carries TRBV25-1 and TRBJ2-7; TRBD2 agrees at 9 bases. Losses at the gene ends were 5 bases for V and 2 bases for J; bases not matched to a gene: 4. CDR1 is MGHDK and CDR2 is SYGVNS in the germline V gene. The CDR3 totals 14 residues. The CDR3 is CASSYSSGTYEQYF. The DNA of the CDR3 is TGTGCCAGCAGTTATTCTAGCGGGACCTACGAGCAGTACTTC.

This clone occurred a few times. The rearrangement joins TRBV15 to TRBJ1-4; D remains ambiguous. This CDR3 contains 13 residues. Trimming stripped 8 bases from V and 0 bases from J, with 7 bases between. Per the germline V gene, CDR1 is LNHNV and CDR2 is YYDKDF (reference sequence). The CDR3 coding sequence is TGTGCCACCCGGAGATCAACTAATGAAAAACTGTTTTTT. Translation gives CATRRSTNEKLFF. Variable domain in full (rest from reference TRBV15 and TRBJ1-4): DAMVIQNPRYQVTQFGKPVTLSCSQTLNHNVMYWYQQKSSQAPKLLFHYYDKDFNNEADTPDNFQSRRPNTSFCFLDIRSPGLGDTAMYLCATRRSTNEKLFFGSGTQLSVL.

The chain carries TRBV7-2 and TRBJ1-5, with D unclear. The CDR3 runs to 15 residues. Germline CDR1 SGHTA, CDR2 FQGNSA. Trimming stripped 2 bases from V and 0 bases from J, with 8 bases between. The CDR3 here is CASSLTGNSNQPQHF. The CDR3 bases are TGTGCCAGCAGCTTAACCGGTAATAGCAATCAGCCCCAGCATTTT.

This clone came up a few times. The J gene is TRBJ1-2, the V gene TRBV19, with TRBD1 identical over 12 bases. Losses at the gene ends were 5 bases for V and 8 bases for J; bases not matched to a gene: 6. Germline CDR1 is LNHDA and CDR2 is SQIVND (reference sequence). The CDR3 contains 14 residues. The CDR3 nucleotides read TGTGCCAGTAGTCTGGGACAGGGGGCGGCCGGCTACACCTTC. Its protein product is CASSLGQGAAGYTF. Looking up the rest from reference TRBV19 and TRBJ1-2 gives the full variable domain: DGGITQSPKYLFRKEGQNVTLSCEQNLNHDAMYWYRQDPGQGLRLIYYSQIVNDFQKGDIAEGYSVSREKKESFPLTVTSAQKNPTAFYLCASSLGQGAAGYTFGSGTRLTVV.

This clone has just a few counts. The rearrangement joins TRBV27 to TRBJ2-3, with D unclear. CDR1 and CDR2 from the germline V gene are MNHEY and SMNVEV (reference sequence). V lost 5 bases and J 6 bases, leaving 12 bases between the germline ends. The CDR3 totals 13 residues. In DNA, the CDR3 is TGTGCCAGCAGTAAACAGAGAGTCGATACGCAGTATTTT. Translation: CASSKQRVDTQYF.

The chain uses TRBV7-2 and TRBJ2-5; the match to TRBD2 covers 8 bases. Germline CDR1 is SGHTA and CDR2 is FQGNSA. The V gene end was trimmed by 1 base and the J gene end by 1 base; junction bases not matched to a gene: 5. The CDR3 has 16 amino acids. CDR3 region: CASSLGGSGVQETQYF. The CDR3 coding sequence is TGTGCCAGCAGCTTAGGGGGTAGCGGGGTCCAAGAGACCCAGTACTTC.

The V and J genes are TRBV6-6 and TRBJ1-2, with TRBD1 identical over 7 bases. Losses at the gene ends were 4 bases for V and 0 bases for J; bases not matched to a gene: 5. The germline gives CDR1 MNHNY, CDR2 SVGAGI (reference sequence). CDR3 length: 15 residues. The CDR3 sequence is CASSSLGQSNYGYTF. The DNA for the CDR3 is TGTGCCAGCAGTTCCCTGGGACAGTCTAACTATGGCTACACCTTC.

There are a few counts of this clone. This chain joins TRBV10-3 and TRBJ2-1; D perhaps matches TRBD2 (6 bases). The germline CDR1 and CDR2 sequences are ENHRY and SYGVKD. CDR3 length: 13 amino acids. Trimming removed 10 bases from V and 7 bases from J, with 17 bases in between. The CDR3 is CATGPPGENEQFF. In DNA, the CDR3 is TGTGCCACCGGTCCGCCGGGAGAAAATGAGCAGTTCTTC.

This clone was observed a handful of times. The J gene is TRBJ2-6, the V gene TRBV18, with 8 bases aligning to TRBD1. The CDR3 totals 17 residues. V was pared by 3 bases and J by 0 bases, with 4 bases of the junction left unmatched. Germline assignment: CDR1 KGHSH and CDR2 LQKENI. This chain's CDR3 is CASSPRDRISGANVLTF. The CDR3 bases are TGTGCCAGCTCACCTCGGGACAGGATCTCTGGGGCCAACGTCCTGACTTTC.

The chain carries TRBV7-2 and TRBJ1-5, with TRBD1 identical over 10 bases. CDR3 length equals 15 residues. After removal of 4 bases from V and 7 bases from J, the junction contained 7 bases not matched to a gene. From germline, CDR1 is SGHTA and CDR2 FQGNSA. This chain's CDR3 is CASSSSGTGEQPQHF. CDR3 nucleotides: TGTGCCAGCAGCTCTAGTGGGACAGGGGAACAGCCCCAGCATTTT.

This rearrangement joins TRBV20-1 to TRBJ1-5; D gene unclear. V was cut by 5 bases and J by 11 bases, with 13 bases left in between. The CDR3 has 11 residues. Per the germline V gene, CDR1 is DFQATT and CDR2 is SNEGSKA (reference sequence). For the CDR3, the DNA is TGCAGTGCTCAGAGGGCAGAGGCCCAGCATTTT. Translation: CSAQRAEAQHF.

J is TRBJ2-1 and V is TRBV5-1, with D unresolved. Trimming pared 0 bases from V and 2 bases from J, leaving 6 bases between. CDR3 length equals 14 residues. The germline CDR1 and CDR2 sequences are SGHRS and YFSETQ. The CDR3 region is CASSLGYAYNEQFF. The DNA of the CDR3 is TGCGCCAGCAGCTTGGGCTATGCCTACAATGAGCAGTTCTTC.

The chain joins TRBV6-5 to TRBJ2-5; D may be TRBD1 (6 bases). The germline gives CDR1 MNHEY, CDR2 SVGAGI. The CDR3 extends over 13 amino acids. Trimming shortened V by 6 bases and J by 2 bases, and 10 bases separated the two germline ends. The CDR3 DNA reads TGTGCCAGCAGGCGGACAGAACAAGAGACCCAGTACTTC. Protein sequence: CASRRTEQETQYF.

The chain recombines TRBV29-1 with TRBJ2-1, with TRBD1 identical over 7 bases. The CDR3 loop spans 12 amino acids. The germline CDR1 and CDR2 sequences are SQVTM and ANQGSEA. J was trimmed by 6 bases and V by 6 bases; bases with no gene match: 5. The CDR3, as DNA: TGCAGCGTGGGACAGATCCCCAATGAGCAGTTCTTC. It codes for CSVGQIPNEQFF.

The CDR3 bases are TGTGCCAGCTCGATGCTACAGGGGACTTCACCCCTCCACTTT. Translation gives CASSMLQGTSPLHF. The J gene is TRBJ1-6, the V gene TRBV2, with TRBD1 identical over 7 bases. V trimming: 8 bases; J trimming: 9 bases; junction bases outside the gene matches: 10. The V gene's germline CDR1 is SNHLY and CDR2 FYNNEI. There are 14 residues in the CDR3.

This chain connects TRBV13 to TRBJ2-1, with 12 positions matching TRBD2. The germline V gene has CDR1 PRHDT and CDR2 FYEKMQ (reference sequence). Trimming cost V 5 bases and J 7 bases; bases outside gene matches: 9. This CDR3 is built from 16 residues. The CDR3 nucleotides are TGTGCCAGCAGCATACCGACTAGCGGGAGAATAAATGAGCAGTTCTTC. Translation: CASSIPTSGRINEQFF.

This clone has a handful of counts. This sequence joins TRBV29-1 and TRBJ2-1; tentative D call: TRBD2 (6 bases). The germline V gene has CDR1 SQVTM and CDR2 ANQGSEA. With 0 bases removed from V and 3 bases from J, the gap between germline ends came to 18 bases. This CDR3 contains 17 residues. The CDR3 DNA sequence: TGCAGCGTTGAAGATCTTCAAGGGCGGGGCCTCTACAATGAGCAGTTCTTC. It yields the protein CSVEDLQGRGLYNEQFF.

The count of this clone is one. This rearrangement joins TRBV12-2 to TRBJ1-5. TRBV12-2 is reported as a pseudogene. The length of the CDR3 is 16 residues. The CDR3 sequence is CASRFGRENSNQPQHF. CDR3 coding DNA: TGTGCAAGTCGCTTTGGACGGGAAAATAGCAATCAGCCCCAGCATTTT.

The chain is built from TRBV30 and TRBJ2-7; 12 bases are shared with TRBD1. This CDR3 contains 13 residues. With V trimmed by 5 bases and J by 4 bases, 3 bases remained unmatched. The germline V gene encodes CDR1 GTSNPN and CDR2 SVGIG (reference sequence). The CDR3 nucleotides read TGTGCCTGGGGGGGACAGGGGGCATACGAGCAGTACTTC. Protein product: CAWGGQGAYEQYF.

A word on this clone: Within the sample, other DNA sequences also encode this same CDR3. The rearrangement joins TRBV6-5 to TRBJ2-7, with 8 bases that match TRBD1. The CDR3 runs 14 residues. CDR1 is MNHEY, CDR2 SVGAGI, per germline. J gave up 3 bases and V 0 bases, and 1 base lay outside the gene matches. CDR3 protein: CASSYSGQGYEQYF. The CDR3, as DNA: TGTGCCAGCAGTTACTCAGGACAGGGCTACGAGCAGTACTTC.

V usage is TRBV5-1 and J usage is TRBJ2-7; maybe TRBD1 (6 bases). The CDR3 sequence is 12 residues long. Germline loops: CDR1 SGHRS, CDR2 YFSETQ. Trimming removed 0 bases at V and 6 bases at J, with 7 bases between. CDR3 DNA sequence: TGCGCCAGCAGCTTGGGGGACACCGAGCAGTACTTC. This codes for CASSLGDTEQYF.

J is TRBJ1-1 and V is TRBV7-9, with D possibly TRBD1 on 6 matching bases. Germline CDR1 SEHNR, CDR2 FQNEAQ (reference sequence). This CDR3 is built from 17 residues. Trimming removed 5 bases from V and 0 bases from J, with 19 bases in between. In DNA, the CDR3 is TGTGCCAGCAGCCTCGAGGGGGTCGGCTTCATGAACACTGAAGCTTTCTTT. Translating gives CASSLEGVGFMNTEAFF.

This clone is a singleton in its sample. Different DNA sequences within this sample yield the same CDR3. The rearrangement uses TRBV5-1 and TRBJ1-2; D may be TRBD1 (5 bases). Trimming took 5 bases from V and 2 from J, leaving 13 bases between them. The CDR3 has 14 residues. The germline gives CDR1 SGHRS, CDR2 YFSETQ. The CDR3 coding sequence is TGCGCCAGCAGTCCCGGGACTGCGAACTATGGCTACACCTTC. Encoded protein: CASSPGTANYGYTF.

This clone appeared a few times. The chain is built from TRBV5-1 and TRBJ2-5, with 10 bases matching TRBD1. V lost 4 bases to trimming and J lost 4 bases; unmatched junction nucleotides: 7. The CDR3 is 15 amino acids. CDR1 is SGHRS, CDR2 YFSETQ, per germline. CDR3 DNA sequence: TGCGCCAGCAGCCTCCGGGACAGGGGTGGAGAGACCCAGTACTTC. It translates to CASSLRDRGGETQYF.

This clone was found a few times. This chain uses TRBV27 with TRBJ1-1, with 10 bases aligning to TRBD1. V shed 3 bases and J 5 bases; nucleotides not matched to a gene: 3. CDR3 size: 14 residues. Germline CDR1 MNHEY, CDR2 SMNVEV (reference sequence). The CDR3, as DNA: TGTGCCAGCAGTTTCGGACAGGGGGTAACTGAAGCTTTCTTT. This codes for CASSFGQGVTEAFF.

The gene calls are TRBV29-1 and TRBJ2-7, with D maybe TRBD2 (5 bases). The V and J ends lost 7 bases and 3 bases respectively, with 10 bases between them. CDR3 length equals 11 residues. Per the germline V gene, CDR1 is SQVTM and CDR2 is ANQGSEA. The CDR3 DNA reads as TGCAGCGCCCGGACTGGCTACGAGCAGTACTTC. Its translation is CSARTGYEQYF.

This clone was observed a few times. The chain recombines TRBV30 with TRBJ1-2; D unresolved. CDR1 is GTSNPN and CDR2 is SVGIG in the germline V gene (reference sequence). V lost 1 base, J lost 8 bases, and 14 bases lay in between. The CDR3 totals 13 residues. Here the CDR3 DNA reads TGTGCCTGGAGTGCGGGAGAGTCACGGGGCTACACCTTC. Translation: CAWSAGESRGYTF.

The chain has TRBV5-1 and TRBJ1-5; TRBD1 matches at 9 bases. Germline V gives CDR1 SGHRS, CDR2 YFSETQ. This CDR3 contains 14 residues. With V trimmed by 4 bases and J by 4 bases, 3 bases remained unmatched. CDR3 DNA sequence: TGCGCCAGCAGCACCGGGACAGGGAATCAGCCCCAGCATTTT. This sequence encodes CASSTGTGNQPQHF.

This clone was recorded a few times. CDR3 residues: CASSVVPNQPQHF. In DNA, the CDR3 is TGCGCCAGCAGCGTCGTCCCCAATCAGCCCCAGCATTTT. V and J are TRBV5-1 and TRBJ1-5; D ambiguous. CDR3 size: 13 residues. Germline assignment: CDR1 SGHRS and CDR2 YFSETQ. V was clipped by 4 bases and J by 3 bases, with 8 bases between them.